A single sample is the source of the 2 T cell receptor beta chains below, sequenced in a study of a mutant IDH1 vaccine in newly diagnosed glioma. The time point: week 11, during vaccination. One vaccine dose held 300 ug of mutant IDH1 20-mer peptide and came with topical imiquimod. The method was immunoSEQ multiplex PCR; TCRdb's version includes in-frame clones alone and lacks a portion of them. The profile shows around 130,000 clones, around three quarters of them singletons. Their target antigens are unknown. The sequenced sample was PBMCs, obtained from a glioma patient whose treatment included an IDH1 peptide vaccine. These receptors were collected from a man aged 40-50 years with glioma.

The genes are TRBV2 and TRBJ2-7; D might be TRBD1 or TRBD2, each matching 6 bases. The germline CDR1 and CDR2 sequences are SNHLY and FYNNEI. The V end was cut by 6 bases, the J end by 1 base, with 16 bases between. The CDR3 has 15 residues. The CDR3 sequence is CASREGGGQSYEQYF. CDR3 nucleotide sequence: TGTGCCAGCAGGGAGGGGGGCGGACAGTCCTACGAGCAGTACTTC.

The rearrangement links TRBV6-1 to TRBJ2-5; perhaps TRBD1 as D (5 bases). The CDR3 spans 15 residues. The germline V and J ends were trimmed by 7 bases and 2 bases, with 17 bases remaining between them. Germline assignment: CDR1 MNHNS and CDR2 SASEGT. Here the CDR3 DNA reads TGTGCCAGCACCCGGACACGGATAAAACAAGAGACCCAGTACTTC. Translation gives CASTRTRIKQETQYF.